This is a list of T cell receptor beta chains from one sample in a study of blood T cells in healthy people across ages. One entry per CDR3 protein results from TCRdb running MiXCR on the 5' RACE reads. This repertoire shows about 650,000 distinct CDR3 sequences, 45% to 60% found once; its top ten account for roughly 13%. The sequencing input was blood. These receptors all stem from a woman of 80 years or more in good health. Each CDR3 is given with its conserved first and last residue. A D gene is named only where the DNA matches it firmly. Where a row states a size, it is once, few, many or the class of an expanded clone; other rows omit it.

cdr3_nt: TGCGCCAGCAGCCAAGGTTTCACGGCAGACACTGAGCAGTTCTTC; cdr3_aa: CASSQGFTADTEQFF; v_call: TRBV4-1; clone_size: many; j_call: TRBJ2-1; d_call: NA
cdr3_nt: TGCAGTGTCACTCGGGGAAGGGATCAGCCCCAGCATTTT; cdr3_aa: CSVTRGRDQPQHF; v_call: TRBV20-1; clone_size: NA; j_call: TRBJ1-5; d_call: NA
cdr3_nt: TGTGCCATCAGTGAGGCCTATAGGAGCAATGAGCAGTTCTTC; cdr3_aa: CAISEAYRSNEQFF; v_call: TRBV10-3; clone_size: many; j_call: TRBJ2-1; d_call: NA
cdr3_nt: TGTGCCAGCAGTGGAGGGACGGCTAACTATGGCTACACCTTC; cdr3_aa: CASSGGTANYGYTF; v_call: TRBV25-1; clone_size: NA; j_call: TRBJ1-2; d_call: NA
cdr3_nt: TGTGCCAGCAGCGTTTGGTTCGGGGTCGGCTCCTACAATGAGCAGTTCTTC; cdr3_aa: CASSVWFGVGSYNEQFF; v_call: TRBV9; clone_size: NA; j_call: TRBJ2-1; d_call: NA
cdr3_nt: TGTGCCAGCTCGTCGGGACAGGGGCTCTACGAGCAGTACTTC; cdr3_aa: CASSSGQGLYEQYF; v_call: TRBV18; clone_size: NA; j_call: TRBJ2-7; d_call: TRBD1
cdr3_nt: TGTGCCAGCAGCAACGCTCGGACCCAGTACTTC; cdr3_aa: CASSNARTQYF; v_call: TRBV7-2; clone_size: NA; j_call: TRBJ2-5; d_call: NA
cdr3_nt: TGTGCCATCAGAGGGACAGGGGGTGGCGAAAAACTGTTTTTT; cdr3_aa: CAIRGTGGGEKLFF; v_call: TRBV10-3; clone_size: NA; j_call: TRBJ1-4; d_call: TRBD1
cdr3_nt: TGTGCCAGCAGTTTTGTGCCCACCCCGAATGAGCAGTTCTTC; cdr3_aa: CASSFVPTPNEQFF; v_call: TRBV27; clone_size: few; j_call: TRBJ2-1; d_call: NA
cdr3_nt: TGTGCCAGCAGTAGCGTCGGACGGGATACGCAGTATTTT; cdr3_aa: CASSSVGRDTQYF; v_call: TRBV14; clone_size: NA; j_call: TRBJ2-3; d_call: NA
cdr3_nt: TGTGCCAGCAGTTTCCCCAGAACCTACGAGCAGTACTTC; cdr3_aa: CASSFPRTYEQYF; v_call: TRBV28; clone_size: NA; j_call: TRBJ2-7; d_call: NA
cdr3_nt: TGTGCCACCATGGGGGGCACAGATACGCAGTATTTT; cdr3_aa: CATMGGTDTQYF; v_call: TRBV24-1; clone_size: NA; j_call: TRBJ2-3; d_call: NA
cdr3_nt: TGTGCCAGCAGTCGCGCCGGGACTAGATCCTACAATGAGCAGTTCTTC; cdr3_aa: CASSRAGTRSYNEQFF; v_call: TRBV6-6; clone_size: many; j_call: TRBJ2-1; d_call: TRBD2
cdr3_nt: TGTGCCATCAGTAAATCCGGGACAGGGGCCACAGATACGCAGTATTTT; cdr3_aa: CAISKSGTGATDTQYF; v_call: TRBV10-3; clone_size: few; j_call: TRBJ2-3; d_call: TRBD1
cdr3_nt: TGTGCCAGCAGCCCGAGGGACAGGGGGGAAAAACTGTTTTTT; cdr3_aa: CASSPRDRGEKLFF; v_call: TRBV25-1; clone_size: NA; j_call: TRBJ1-4; d_call: TRBD1
cdr3_nt: TGTGCCAGCAGCTTACGCCCCCCGGTCCCAGGACGAGCGGACTACAATGAGCAGTTCTTC; cdr3_aa: CASSLRPPVPGRADYNEQFF; v_call: TRBV7-3; clone_size: few; j_call: TRBJ2-1; d_call: NA
cdr3_nt: TGTGCCAGCAGCTTGGCGCGGCTCTCGGAGACCCAGTACTTC; cdr3_aa: CASSLARLSETQYF; v_call: TRBV5-5; clone_size: NA; j_call: TRBJ2-5; d_call: NA
cdr3_nt: TGTGCCAGCCTATTCGAGCTAGCGGGATTAACAGATACGCAGTATTTT; cdr3_aa: CASLFELAGLTDTQYF; v_call: TRBV2; clone_size: few; j_call: TRBJ2-3; d_call: TRBD2
cdr3_nt: TGTGCCAGCAGCCCCGGCGGGACAACGAACACTGAAGCTTTCTTT; cdr3_aa: CASSPGGTTNTEAFF; v_call: TRBV12-3/TRBV12-4; clone_size: few; j_call: TRBJ1-1; d_call: NA
cdr3_nt: TGCAGTGCTACCGGACAAAGGAGCAATCAGCCCCAGCATTTT; cdr3_aa: CSATGQRSNQPQHF; v_call: TRBV20-1; clone_size: NA; j_call: TRBJ1-5; d_call: NA
cdr3_nt: TGCAGTGCAGGGACAGGGAAGGTCGAGCAGTACTTC; cdr3_aa: CSAGTGKVEQYF; v_call: TRBV20-1; clone_size: many; j_call: TRBJ2-7; d_call: TRBD1
cdr3_nt: TGCGCCAGCAGGGACGACACGGACAGCACAGATACGCAGTATTTT; cdr3_aa: CASRDDTDSTDTQYF; v_call: TRBV5-1; clone_size: NA; j_call: TRBJ2-3; d_call: NA
cdr3_nt: TGTGCCAGCAGTACAGCATTGAACACTGAAGCTTTCTTT; cdr3_aa: CASSTALNTEAFF; v_call: TRBV2; clone_size: NA; j_call: TRBJ1-1; d_call: NA
cdr3_nt: TGTGCCAGCAGTTCCCACCCCGGAAACACCATATATTTT; cdr3_aa: CASSSHPGNTIYF; v_call: TRBV28; clone_size: few; j_call: TRBJ1-3; d_call: NA
cdr3_nt: TGTGCCAGCAGCCAGGCCGGGCTCGCAACTAATGAAAAACTGTTTTTT; cdr3_aa: CASSQAGLATNEKLFF; v_call: TRBV3-1; clone_size: few; j_call: TRBJ1-4; d_call: NA
cdr3_nt: TGTGCCAGCAGTTTGATAGGGGGCATCACCGGGGAGCTGTTTTTT; cdr3_aa: CASSLIGGITGELFF; v_call: TRBV12-3/TRBV12-4; clone_size: few; j_call: TRBJ2-2; d_call: TRBD1
cdr3_nt: TGTGCCAGCAGCTCCGGGTGGGCGGAGAATGAGCAGTTCTTC; cdr3_aa: CASSSGWAENEQFF; v_call: TRBV5-5; clone_size: NA; j_call: TRBJ2-1; d_call: NA
cdr3_nt: TGCGCCAGCAGCTTGGCGCCAGGGAGCGGTTGGGAGACCCAGTACTTC; cdr3_aa: CASSLAPGSGWETQYF; v_call: TRBV5-1; clone_size: NA; j_call: TRBJ2-5; d_call: NA
cdr3_nt: TGTGCCAGTAGTAGTGGACTAGCGGGAAGGTCGGAGACCCAGTACTTC; cdr3_aa: CASSSGLAGRSETQYF; v_call: TRBV19; clone_size: few; j_call: TRBJ2-5; d_call: TRBD2
cdr3_nt: TGCAGTGCGAGGAGGGGGGCCACTGAAGCTTTCTTT; cdr3_aa: CSARRGATEAFF; v_call: TRBV20-1; clone_size: NA; j_call: TRBJ1-1; d_call: NA
cdr3_nt: TGTGTCAGCAGTCGCACACTAGCGGGAGAGGTGGGCTCCTACAATGAGCAGTACTTC; cdr3_aa: CVSSRTLAGEVGSYNEQYF; v_call: TRBV6-1; clone_size: NA; j_call: TRBJ2-7; d_call: TRBD2
cdr3_nt: TGTGCCAGCAGCGTAGTACCGGGGGCGCCCGGCACCGGGGAGCTGTTTTTT; cdr3_aa: CASSVVPGAPGTGELFF; v_call: TRBV9; clone_size: few; j_call: TRBJ2-2; d_call: NA
cdr3_nt: TGCGCCAGCAGTAGCAGGAGCTTAGAGGCAGATACGCAGTATTTT; cdr3_aa: CASSSRSLEADTQYF; v_call: TRBV4-1; clone_size: many; j_call: TRBJ2-3; d_call: NA
cdr3_nt: TGTGCCAGCAGCTTATTTAGGAACGGCAATCAGCCCCAGCATTTT; cdr3_aa: CASSLFRNGNQPQHF; v_call: TRBV7-2; clone_size: NA; j_call: TRBJ1-5; d_call: NA
cdr3_nt: TGTGCCAGCAGCTTTAAGGTGGAAGGAGCTAACTATGGCTACACCTTC; cdr3_aa: CASSFKVEGANYGYTF; v_call: TRBV7-2; clone_size: NA; j_call: TRBJ1-2; d_call: NA
cdr3_nt: TGTGCCAGCAGCGCCACAATATTTGGTCGTTCAAATGAGCTGTTCTTC; cdr3_aa: CASSATIFGRSNELFF; v_call: TRBV6-6; clone_size: NA; j_call: TRBJ2-1; d_call: NA
cdr3_nt: TGTGCCAGCAGTGGGGGAGGGAGTGTGAATTCACCCCTCCACTTT; cdr3_aa: CASSGGGSVNSPLHF; v_call: TRBV25-1; clone_size: NA; j_call: TRBJ1-6; d_call: NA
cdr3_nt: TGTGCCAGCAGCGGCGGGACCGGGGAGCTGTTTTTT; cdr3_aa: CASSGGTGELFF; v_call: TRBV5-4; clone_size: few; j_call: TRBJ2-2; d_call: NA
cdr3_nt: TGTGCCAGCAGCGCTGGGGCAGGAGTCCGCAATGAGCAGTTCTTC; cdr3_aa: CASSAGAGVRNEQFF; v_call: TRBV12-3/TRBV12-4; clone_size: many; j_call: TRBJ2-1; d_call: NA
cdr3_nt: TGCGCCAGCAGCCGAACCCAGGGACAGCCCCAGCATTTT; cdr3_aa: CASSRTQGQPQHF; v_call: TRBV4-3; clone_size: NA; j_call: TRBJ1-5; d_call: NA
cdr3_nt: TGCAGTGCTAGAGCCCCTGTCTCCTACGAGCAGTACTTC; cdr3_aa: CSARAPVSYEQYF; v_call: TRBV20-1; clone_size: once; j_call: TRBJ2-7; d_call: NA